Shown below are 21 T cell receptor beta chains from a single sample sequenced in a study of T cell responses to AZD1222 COVID-19 vaccine. Produced via immunoSEQ multiplex PCR; TCRdb's table is partial and in-frame only. The table records over 100,000 clones, 87% of them present only once. The starting material was peripheral blood, obtained 28 days after the second AZD1222 dose. The receptors shown here come from an adult who received the AZD1222 COVID-19 vaccine.

This chain connects TRBV6-2 or TRBV6-3 to TRBJ1-4; D remains unclear. Per germline, CDR1 MNHEY and CDR2 SVGEGT. The V end was cut by 4 bases, the J end by 2 bases, with 17 bases between. The CDR3 extends over 17 amino acids. The CDR3 DNA follows: TGTGCCAGCAGTTCATACCCAGCTGGATCGACTAATGAAAAACTGTTTTTT. Translating it yields CASSSYPAGSTNEKLFF.

This clone was recorded once. This chain links TRBV6-5 with TRBJ1-6; weak D call: TRBD1 (5 bases). Between the trimmed V and J ends, which lost 2 bases and 10 bases, there was a span of 12 bases. The germline CDR1 and CDR2 sequences are MNHEY and SVGAGI. The CDR3 has 14 residues. DNA for the CDR3: TGTGCCAGCAGTTACGGGCAGGGTGGGTCACCCCTCCACTTT. This codes for CASSYGQGGSPLHF.

This chain uses TRBV16 with TRBJ2-3; 7 nucleotides agree with TRBD2. Trimming took 2 bases from V and 2 from J; bases not matched to a gene: 4. The CDR3 totals 15 residues. Per the germline V gene, CDR1 is KGHSY and CDR2 is FQNENV. CDR3 sequence reads: CASSQRAGDTDTQYF. The CDR3 DNA reads TGTGCCAGCAGCCAAAGGGCGGGGGACACAGATACGCAGTATTTT. Complete variable domain (other parts from reference TRBV16 and TRBJ2-3): GEEVAQTPKHLVRGEGQKAKLYCAPIKGHSYVFWYQQVLKNEFKFLISFQNENVFDETGMPKERFSAKCLPNSPCSLEIQATKLEDSAVYFCASSQRAGDTDTQYFGPGTRLTVL.

The chain is built from TRBV12-3 or TRBV12-4 and TRBJ1-5; 7 positions agree with TRBD1. V was clipped by 6 bases and J by 4 bases; unmatched bases: 3. This CDR3 contains 13 residues. The CDR3 is CASRGTANQPQHF. The CDR3, as DNA: TGTGCCAGCAGGGGGACAGCAAATCAGCCCCAGCATTTT.

V gene TRBV28 combines with J gene TRBJ2-3; the D is unclear. Trimming took off 3 bases at V and 1 base at J, with 8 bases between the two ends. This CDR3 comprises 14 residues. Germline V CDR1 and CDR2: MDHEN, SYDVKM. In DNA form, the CDR3 reads TGTGCCAGCAGTTTCACGGTGCGCACAGATACGCAGTATTTT. Translation gives CASSFTVRTDTQYF.

The V and J genes are TRBV7-2 and TRBJ1-1; D remains unclear. With 2 bases removed from V and 6 bases from J, the gap between germline ends came to 4 bases. Germline CDR1 SGHTA, CDR2 FQGNSA. The CDR3 totals 11 residues. CDR3 in amino acids: CASSLSAEAFF. CDR3 nucleotide sequence: TGTGCCAGCAGCTTATCGGCTGAAGCTTTCTTT.

This chain links TRBV6-5 with TRBJ1-3; possibly TRBD1 for D (5 bases). The V end lost 2 bases, the J end lost 4 bases, and 15 bases lay between the germline ends. Germline CDR1 is MNHEY and CDR2 is SVGAGI. This CDR3 is built from 16 residues. CDR3 sequence reads: CASSYGSEGLGNTIYF. The CDR3 nucleotides read TGTGCCAGCAGTTACGGTTCAGAGGGACTCGGAAACACCATATATTTT.

In its sample, this clone was seen a few times. The CDR3 DNA reads TGCAGTGCTAGTGCGGACCGTGGGGATACGCAGTATTTT. This encodes CSASADRGDTQYF. This chain joins TRBV20-1 and TRBJ2-3; D remains ambiguous. V shed 3 bases and J shed 6 bases, with 13 bases lying between them. The CDR3 runs 13 residues. The germline V gene encodes CDR1 DFQATT and CDR2 SNEGSKA (reference sequence).

The J gene is TRBJ1-3, the V gene TRBV30; no reliable D call. The CDR3 is 13 residues long. CDR1 and CDR2 from the germline V gene are GTSNPN and SVGIG (reference sequence). The V end was cut by 3 bases, the J end by 7 bases, with 13 bases between. CDR3 sequence (DNA): TGTGCCTGGAGCGCCCGTCTGGGTAACACCATATATTTT. Translated: CAWSARLGNTIYF.

The V call is TRBV30, the J call TRBJ1-5; D uncertain. Trimming shortened V by 0 bases and J by 2 bases, and 8 bases separated the two germline ends. CDR3 length: 14 residues. The germline CDR1 and CDR2 sequences are GTSNPN and SVGIG (reference sequence). CDR3 region: CAWSVLNGNQPQHF. CDR3 sequence (DNA): TGTGCCTGGAGTGTACTCAATGGCAATCAGCCCCAGCATTTT.

The chain employs TRBV19 and TRBJ1-6; D ambiguous. The germline CDR1 and CDR2 sequences are LNHDA and SQIVND (reference sequence). V was cut by 6 bases and J by 8 bases, with 11 bases left in between. The CDR3 runs 13 residues. Written as DNA, the CDR3 is TGTGCCAGTAGGCAGGAGTCATATTCACCCCTCCACTTT. Translation: CASRQESYSPLHF.

This chain connects TRBV28 to TRBJ1-2; D not resolved. The V gene lost 6 bases and the J gene lost 2 bases, with 4 bases spanning the gap. There are 11 residues in the CDR3. In germline, CDR1 is MDHEN, CDR2 SYDVKM. CDR3 protein: CASRRNYGYTF. DNA of the CDR3: TGTGCCAGCAGGCGCAACTATGGCTACACCTTC.

The rearrangement joins TRBV6-4 to TRBJ2-6, with D uncertain. Germline loops: CDR1 MRHNA, CDR2 SNTAGT. The CDR3 totals 16 residues. V was clipped by 5 bases and J by 0 bases, with 11 bases between them. CDR3: CASSPTRSSGANVLTF. DNA for the CDR3: TGTGCCAGCAGTCCGACCCGGTCCTCTGGGGCCAACGTCCTGACTTTC.

The rearrangement joins TRBV11-1 to TRBJ2-1; possibly TRBD2 for D (6 bases). In germline, CDR1 is SGHAT, CDR2 FQDESV (reference sequence). The CDR3 consists of 15 residues. Trimming removed 1 base from V and 5 bases from J, with 12 bases in between. This chain's CDR3 is CASSLEAGFNNEQFF. The CDR3, as DNA: TGTGCCAGCAGCTTAGAGGCGGGGTTTAACAATGAGCAGTTCTTC.

The CDR3 reads CASYSQGAGEAFF. Written as DNA, the CDR3 is TGTGCCAGTTATTCTCAGGGGGCAGGTGAAGCTTTCTTT. The rearrangement uses TRBV19 and TRBJ1-1; 8 bases fit TRBD1. Trimming cost V 8 bases and J 7 bases; bases outside gene matches: 9. Germline V gives CDR1 LNHDA, CDR2 SQIVND (reference sequence). CDR3 length: 13 residues.

The chain recombines TRBV7-2 with TRBJ1-1; D remains unclear. Trimming stripped 5 bases from V and 2 bases from J, with 9 bases between. CDR1 is SGHTA and CDR2 is FQGNSA in the germline V gene. This CDR3 is built from 13 residues. The CDR3 region has the DNA TGTGCCAGCAGCCCGCATGCAAACACTGAAGCTTTCTTT. This encodes CASSPHANTEAFF.

The rearrangement joins TRBV7-9 to TRBJ1-3; a weak D match, TRBD1 (5 bases). This CDR3 spans 15 amino acids. V was pared by 1 base and J by 2 bases, with 9 bases between. The germline V gene has CDR1 SEHNR and CDR2 FQNEAQ (reference sequence). The CDR3 DNA reads TGTGCCAGCAGCTTAGTGGCAGGGACTGGAAACACCATATATTTT. It codes for CASSLVAGTGNTIYF. The entire variable domain, with the rest obtained from reference TRBV7-9 and TRBJ1-3, is as follows: DTGVSQNPRHKITKRGQNVTFRCDPISEHNRLYWYRQTLGQGPEFLTYFQNEAQLEKSRLLSDRFSAERPKGSFSTLEIQRTEQGDSAMYLCASSLVAGTGNTIYFGEGSWLTVV.

The J gene is TRBJ1-1, the V gene TRBV12-3 or TRBV12-4; possibly TRBD1 for D (5 bases). The ends were cut back, 3 bases at V and 6 bases at J, with 8 bases in the middle. This CDR3 is built from 12 residues. The CDR3 reads CASSLMTAEAFF. The CDR3, as DNA: TGTGCCAGCAGTTTGATGACAGCTGAAGCTTTCTTT.

The chain is built from TRBV2 and TRBJ1-6; possibly TRBD1 for D (6 bases). With 6 bases removed from V and 7 bases from J, the gap between germline ends came to 19 bases. The CDR3 has 16 residues. Looked up from germline, CDR1 is SNHLY and CDR2 is FYNNEI. CDR3 DNA: TGTGCCAGCAGGACTTATACGGGGGCAGGGAATTCACCCCTCCACTTT. Protein sequence: CASRTYTGAGNSPLHF. The whole variable domain, remainder taken from reference TRBV2 and TRBJ1-6, is EPEVTQTPSHQVTQMGQEVILRCVPISNHLYFYWYRQILGQKVEFLVSFYNNEISEKSEIFDDQFSVERPDGSNFTLKIRSTKLEDSAMYFCASRTYTGAGNSPLHFGNGTRLTVT.

V is TRBV7-2 and J is TRBJ2-1; D possibly corresponds to TRBD2 (6 bases). CDR3 length: 14 residues. The V and J ends lost 2 bases and 9 bases respectively, with 14 bases between them. CDR1 and CDR2 (germline): SGHTA, FQGNSA. The CDR3 DNA sequence: TGTGCCAGCAGCTTAAAGAGCGGGCGGGGTGAGCAGTTCTTC. Protein: CASSLKSGRGEQFF.

This chain joins TRBV9 and TRBJ2-1, with 8 bases lining up with TRBD2. Germline V gives CDR1 SGDLS, CDR2 YYNGEE. Trimming took 0 bases from V and 3 from J; bases not matched to a gene: 5. This CDR3 spans 16 amino acids. In nucleotides, the CDR3 is TGTGCCAGCAGCGTAGAGGATAGCGGGAACTACAATGAGCAGTTCTTC. It encodes CASSVEDSGNYNEQFF.